Below, 2 T cell receptor beta chains from the same sample are listed, as sequenced in a study of sequential checkpoint blockade in melanoma. The repertoire was sequenced with immunoSEQ multiplex PCR; TCRdb's copy has only in-frame clones and lacks some. The data hold 30,000 to 35,000 clones, with 82% observed a single time. Described treatment: randomized to nivolumab then ipilimumab (arm A) or the reverse (arm B). The sample in question was CD8+ T cells sorted from blood (inferred from file names), obtained from a patient given nivolumab and ipilimumab in sequence. These receptors were obtained from a human donor with melanoma.

The gene calls are TRBV5-6 and TRBJ1-2; D gene ambiguous. V was pared by 0 bases and J by 8 bases, with 11 bases between. Germline lookup yields CDR1 SGHDT and CDR2 YYEEEE. The CDR3 is 13 amino acids. The CDR3 is CASSLGSIRGYTF. DNA of the CDR3: TGTGCCAGCAGCTTGGGATCAATCAGAGGCTACACCTTC.

This clone was found once. The V call is TRBV7-6, the J call TRBJ2-7, with 12 bases fitting TRBD2. This CDR3 has 16 amino acids. V lost 5 bases and J lost 6; bases outside the gene matches: 11. CDR1 and CDR2 (germline): SGHVS, FNYEAQ. This chain's CDR3 is CASSEGASGRAFEQYF. The DNA of the CDR3 is TGTGCCAGCAGCGAAGGGGCTAGCGGGAGGGCCTTCGAGCAGTACTTC. Drawing the rest from reference TRBV7-6 and TRBJ2-7, the complete variable domain is GAGVSQSPRYKVTKRGQDVALRCDPISGHVSLYWYRQALGQGPEFLTYFNYEAQQDKSGLPNDRFSAERPEGSISTLTIQRTEQRDSAMYRCASSEGASGRAFEQYFGPGTRLTVT.